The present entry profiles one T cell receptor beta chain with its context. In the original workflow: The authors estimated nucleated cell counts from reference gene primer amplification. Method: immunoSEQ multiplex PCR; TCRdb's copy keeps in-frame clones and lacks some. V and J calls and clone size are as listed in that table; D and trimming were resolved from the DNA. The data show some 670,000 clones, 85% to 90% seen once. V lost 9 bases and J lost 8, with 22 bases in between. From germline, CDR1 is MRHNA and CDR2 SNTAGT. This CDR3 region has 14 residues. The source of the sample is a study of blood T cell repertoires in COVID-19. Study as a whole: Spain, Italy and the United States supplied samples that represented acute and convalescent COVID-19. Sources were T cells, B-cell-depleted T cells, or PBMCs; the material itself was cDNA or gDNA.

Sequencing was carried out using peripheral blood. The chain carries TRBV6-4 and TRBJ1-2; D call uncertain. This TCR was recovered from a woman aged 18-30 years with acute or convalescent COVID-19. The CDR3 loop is CASNPRLDSPGYTF. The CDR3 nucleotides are TGTGCCAGTAACCCTCGTCTGGACTCACCCGGCTACACCTTC.